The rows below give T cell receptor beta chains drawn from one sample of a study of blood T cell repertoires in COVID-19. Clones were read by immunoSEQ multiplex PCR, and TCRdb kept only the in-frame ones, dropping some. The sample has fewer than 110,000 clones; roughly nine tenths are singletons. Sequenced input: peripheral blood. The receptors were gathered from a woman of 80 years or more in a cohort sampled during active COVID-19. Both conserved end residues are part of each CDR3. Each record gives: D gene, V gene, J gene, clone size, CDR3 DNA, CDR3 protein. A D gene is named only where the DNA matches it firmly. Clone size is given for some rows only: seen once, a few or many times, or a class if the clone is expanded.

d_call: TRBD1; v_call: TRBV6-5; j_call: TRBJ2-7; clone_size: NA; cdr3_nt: TGTGCCAGCGGCCGGGACAGGAGCACCCTGCAGTACTTC; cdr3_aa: CASGRDRSTLQYF
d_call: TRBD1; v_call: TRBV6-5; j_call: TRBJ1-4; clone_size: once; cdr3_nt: TGTGCCAGCAGTTTCCGACAGGGGGTTGAGAAACTGTTTTTT; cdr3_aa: CASSFRQGVEKLFF
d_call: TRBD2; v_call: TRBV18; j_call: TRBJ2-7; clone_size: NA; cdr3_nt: TGTGCCAGCTCACCACCTTCCGCGGGGGACTACGAGCAGTACTTC; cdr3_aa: CASSPPSAGDYEQYF
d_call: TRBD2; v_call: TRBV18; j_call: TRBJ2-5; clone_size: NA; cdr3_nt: TGTGCCAGCTCACCGCCGGGGGGGGTACAAGAGACCCAGTACTTC; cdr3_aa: CASSPPGGVQETQYF
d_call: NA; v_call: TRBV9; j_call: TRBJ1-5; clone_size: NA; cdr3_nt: TGTGCCAGCAGCGTCGACGGACACGGCAATCAGCCCCAGCATTTT; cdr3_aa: CASSVDGHGNQPQHF
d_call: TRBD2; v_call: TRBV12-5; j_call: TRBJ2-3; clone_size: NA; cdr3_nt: TGTGCTAGTGTTGAGGTGCAAGGACTAGCGGGAGGCTATGTCCCCACAGATACGCAGTATTTT; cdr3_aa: CASVEVQGLAGGYVPTDTQYF
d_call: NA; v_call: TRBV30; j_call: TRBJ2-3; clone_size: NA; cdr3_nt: TGTGCCTGGAGTGTTTTCCACACAGATACGCAGTATTTT; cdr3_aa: CAWSVFHTDTQYF
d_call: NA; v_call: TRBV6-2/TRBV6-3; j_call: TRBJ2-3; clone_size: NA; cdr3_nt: TGTGCCAGCAGTTACGGAGGTACGCAGTATTTT; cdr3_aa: CASSYGGTQYF
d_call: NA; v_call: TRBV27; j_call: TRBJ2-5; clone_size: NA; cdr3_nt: TGTGCCAGCAGCGGTGGAGAGACCCAGTACTTC; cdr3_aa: CASSGGETQYF
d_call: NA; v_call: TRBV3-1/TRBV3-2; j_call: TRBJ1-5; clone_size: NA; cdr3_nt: TGTGCCAGCAGCCCGGGACTCTATGGAGGCAATCAGCCCCAGCATTTT; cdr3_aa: CASSPGLYGGNQPQHF
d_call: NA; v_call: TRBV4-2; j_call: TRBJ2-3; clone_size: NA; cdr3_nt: TGTGCCAGCAGCCAAGGCGGGATCAATCGAGGGGATACGCAGTATTTT; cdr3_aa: CASSQGGINRGDTQYF
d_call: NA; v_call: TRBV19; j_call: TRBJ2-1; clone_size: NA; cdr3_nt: TGTGCCAGTAGTATACGGGGGATCTCCAATGAGCAGTTCTTC; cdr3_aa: CASSIRGISNEQFF
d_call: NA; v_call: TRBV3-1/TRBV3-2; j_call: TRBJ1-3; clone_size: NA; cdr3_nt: TGTGCCAGCAGCCAAGAGAGAACCATATATTTT; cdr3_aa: CASSQERTIYF
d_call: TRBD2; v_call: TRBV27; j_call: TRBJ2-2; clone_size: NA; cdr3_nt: TGTGCCAGCAAGCCTTCCGGTAACGTGGGCGGGGGTTCGTACACCGGGGAGCTGTTTTTT; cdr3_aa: CASKPSGNVGGGSYTGELFF
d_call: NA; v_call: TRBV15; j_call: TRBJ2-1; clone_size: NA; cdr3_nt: TGTGCCACCAAACCGCAGGACTACAATGAGCAGTTCTTC; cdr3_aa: CATKPQDYNEQFF
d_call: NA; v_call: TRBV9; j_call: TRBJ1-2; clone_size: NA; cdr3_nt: TGTGCCAGCAGCGTAGACGCAGGGGCCTTAAACTATGGCTACACCTTC; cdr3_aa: CASSVDAGALNYGYTF
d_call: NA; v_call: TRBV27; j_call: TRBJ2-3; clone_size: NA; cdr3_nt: TGTGCCAGCAGTTCCCGTCAGGGCACAGATACGCAGTATTTT; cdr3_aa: CASSSRQGTDTQYF
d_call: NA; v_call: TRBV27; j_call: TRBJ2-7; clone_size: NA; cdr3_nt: TGTGCCAGCACTCTGGGGAGCCCAGCCACGTACGAGCAGTACTTC; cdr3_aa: CASTLGSPATYEQYF
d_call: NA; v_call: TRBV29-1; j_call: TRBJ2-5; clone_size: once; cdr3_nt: TGCAGCGTTGAAGGAGAGCGGAGGTTACGAGGAGAGACCCAGTACTTC; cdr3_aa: CSVEGERRLRGETQYF
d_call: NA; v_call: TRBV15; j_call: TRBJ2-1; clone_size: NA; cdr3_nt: TGTGCCACCAGCCAAGAACGGGATGGTACAGCTTCCTCCTACAATGAGCAGTTCTTC; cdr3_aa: CATSQERDGTASSYNEQFF
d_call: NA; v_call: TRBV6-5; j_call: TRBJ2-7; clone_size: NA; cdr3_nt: TGTGCCAGCAGGAGGGTAGGTATTGAACTGCAGTACTTC; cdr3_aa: CASRRVGIELQYF
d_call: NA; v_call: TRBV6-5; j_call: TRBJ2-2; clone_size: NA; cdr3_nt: TGTGCCAGCCCCCGGCGGACCGGGAGCACCGGGGAGCTGTTTTTT; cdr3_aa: CASPRRTGSTGELFF
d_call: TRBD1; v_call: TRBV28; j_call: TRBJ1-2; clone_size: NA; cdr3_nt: TGTGCCTCCCGATCCGGGACAGGGGGCGCGTGGTATGGCTACACCTTC; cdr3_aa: CASRSGTGGAWYGYTF